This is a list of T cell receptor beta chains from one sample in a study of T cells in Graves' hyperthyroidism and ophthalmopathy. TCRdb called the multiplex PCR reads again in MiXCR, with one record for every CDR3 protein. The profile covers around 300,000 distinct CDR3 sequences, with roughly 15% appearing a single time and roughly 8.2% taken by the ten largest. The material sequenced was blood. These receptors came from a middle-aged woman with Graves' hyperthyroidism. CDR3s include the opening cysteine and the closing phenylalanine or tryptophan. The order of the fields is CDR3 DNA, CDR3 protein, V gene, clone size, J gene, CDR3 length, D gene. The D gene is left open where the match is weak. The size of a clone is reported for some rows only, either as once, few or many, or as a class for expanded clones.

CDR3nt: TGTGCCAGCAGCCAAGAATTGGCGTTTGAGCAGTTCTTC
CDR3aa: CASSQELAFEQFF
v_gene: TRBV4-2
abundance: few
j_gene: TRBJ2-1
len: 13
d_gene: NA

CDR3nt: TGTGCCTGGAGTCCGGCCCGGGGGGAAAAACTGTTTTTT
CDR3aa: CAWSPARGEKLFF
v_gene: TRBV30
abundance: many
j_gene: TRBJ1-4
len: 13
d_gene: NA

CDR3nt: TGTGCCAGCACCAAAATCCTGGACAGGGGCTGGATGACTGAAGCTTTCTTT
CDR3aa: CASTKILDRGWMTEAFF
v_gene: TRBV5-6
abundance: few
j_gene: TRBJ1-1
len: 17
d_gene: TRBD1

CDR3nt: TGTGCCAGCACCGTACAGGGAACTGAAGCTTTCTTT
CDR3aa: CASTVQGTEAFF
v_gene: TRBV28
abundance: many
j_gene: TRBJ1-1
len: 12
d_gene: NA

CDR3nt: TGTGCCAGCAAACGGGGCAATGAGCAGTTCTTC
CDR3aa: CASKRGNEQFF
v_gene: TRBV6-1
abundance: few
j_gene: TRBJ2-1
len: 11
d_gene: NA

CDR3nt: TGTGCCAGCAGCTTGGTCGGGACAGGGGCCAATGAGCAGTTCTTC
CDR3aa: CASSLVGTGANEQFF
v_gene: TRBV5-8
abundance: NA
j_gene: TRBJ2-1
len: 15
d_gene: TRBD1

CDR3nt: TGTGCCAGCAGCTCCCTCGCGGGAGGGCTGGCCGGGGAGCTGTTTTTT
CDR3aa: CASSSLAGGLAGELFF
v_gene: TRBV11-2
abundance: many
j_gene: TRBJ2-2
len: 16
d_gene: TRBD2

CDR3nt: TGTGCCAGCAGCCCGGCAGGGGTTTCAGAGACCCAGTACTTC
CDR3aa: CASSPAGVSETQYF
v_gene: TRBV3-1
abundance: many
j_gene: TRBJ2-5
len: 14
d_gene: NA

CDR3nt: TGTGCCAGCAGCTTAGAAGTTACAGGGCGTCCAGAGACCCAGTACTTC
CDR3aa: CASSLEVTGRPETQYF
v_gene: TRBV7-9
abundance: many
j_gene: TRBJ2-5
len: 16
d_gene: NA

CDR3nt: TGTGCCAGCAGCCAAGATTGGGGAGGGGGTGAAGCTTTCTTT
CDR3aa: CASSQDWGGGEAFF
v_gene: TRBV3-1
abundance: many
j_gene: TRBJ1-1
len: 14
d_gene: NA

CDR3nt: TGTGCCAGCAGCCGCTTGAGCGGGAGCGGGGAGCAGTTCTTC
CDR3aa: CASSRLSGSGEQFF
v_gene: TRBV7-2
abundance: many
j_gene: TRBJ2-1
len: 14
d_gene: TRBD2

CDR3nt: TGTGCCAGCAGTGTAAGCGGGAACCACTACGAGCAGTACTTC
CDR3aa: CASSVSGNHYEQYF
v_gene: TRBV25-1
abundance: few
j_gene: TRBJ2-7
len: 14
d_gene: TRBD2

CDR3nt: TGTGCCAGCAGCTTTCCGGGACATCCCACGTCCGATACGCAGTATTTT
CDR3aa: CASSFPGHPTSDTQYF
v_gene: TRBV7-8
abundance: many
j_gene: TRBJ2-3
len: 16
d_gene: NA

CDR3nt: TGTGCCAGCAGTTTATCCCGGGGCGGGAGAGTCCCAGATACGCAGTATTTT
CDR3aa: CASSLSRGGRVPDTQYF
v_gene: TRBV28
abundance: many
j_gene: TRBJ2-3
len: 17
d_gene: TRBD2

CDR3nt: TGTGCCAGCAGCCCCTCGGGGCTAGAAGCTTTCTTT
CDR3aa: CASSPSGLEAFF
v_gene: TRBV6-1
abundance: many
j_gene: TRBJ1-1
len: 12
d_gene: NA

CDR3nt: TGTGCCAGTAGTATCGAAGCAACCTCAAGGCACTATGGCTACACCTTC
CDR3aa: CASSIEATSRHYGYTF
v_gene: TRBV19
abundance: few
j_gene: TRBJ1-2
len: 16
d_gene: NA

CDR3nt: TGTGCCTCTCGCCGCGCGGTTGAAGCTTTCTTT
CDR3aa: CASRRAVEAFF
v_gene: TRBV30
abundance: many
j_gene: TRBJ1-1
len: 11
d_gene: NA

CDR3nt: TGTGCCAGCAGTAATACGGGGAGTGAGGAGACCCAGTACTTC
CDR3aa: CASSNTGSEETQYF
v_gene: TRBV2
abundance: NA
j_gene: TRBJ2-5
len: 14
d_gene: NA

CDR3nt: TGCAGTGCTAGGTCCCTAGCTGGGGGCGCCTACGAGCAGTACTTC
CDR3aa: CSARSLAGGAYEQYF
v_gene: TRBV20-1
abundance: many
j_gene: TRBJ2-7
len: 15
d_gene: NA

CDR3nt: TGCGCCAGCAGCCAAGTAGGACGGAATCAGCCCCAGCATTTT
CDR3aa: CASSQVGRNQPQHF
v_gene: TRBV4-1
abundance: NA
j_gene: TRBJ1-5
len: 14
d_gene: NA

CDR3nt: TGTGCCAGTAGCCCGGTGGGGCCGGGACAGGGAGGAGAGACCCAGTACTTC
CDR3aa: CASSPVGPGQGGETQYF
v_gene: TRBV19
abundance: many
j_gene: TRBJ2-5
len: 17
d_gene: TRBD1

CDR3nt: TGTGCCAGCAGCTTAACCCCAGGGGCTGGAAACACCATATATTTT
CDR3aa: CASSLTPGAGNTIYF
v_gene: TRBV7-3
abundance: many
j_gene: TRBJ1-3
len: 15
d_gene: NA